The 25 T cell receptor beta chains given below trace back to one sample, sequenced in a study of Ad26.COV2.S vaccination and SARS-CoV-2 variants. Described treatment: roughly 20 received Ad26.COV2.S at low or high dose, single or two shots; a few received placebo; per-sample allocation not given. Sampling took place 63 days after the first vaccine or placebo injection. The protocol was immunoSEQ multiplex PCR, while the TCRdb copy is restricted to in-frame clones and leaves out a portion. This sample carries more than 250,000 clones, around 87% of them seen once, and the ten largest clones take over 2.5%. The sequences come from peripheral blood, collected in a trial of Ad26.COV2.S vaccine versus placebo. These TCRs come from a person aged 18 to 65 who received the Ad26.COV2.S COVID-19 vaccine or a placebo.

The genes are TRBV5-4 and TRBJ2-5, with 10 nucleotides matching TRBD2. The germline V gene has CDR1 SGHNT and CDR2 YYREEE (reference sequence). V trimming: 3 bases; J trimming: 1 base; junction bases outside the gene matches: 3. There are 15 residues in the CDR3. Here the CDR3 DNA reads TGTGCCAGCAGCTCGGCTAGCGGGGGCCAAGAGACCCAGTACTTC. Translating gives CASSSASGGQETQYF.

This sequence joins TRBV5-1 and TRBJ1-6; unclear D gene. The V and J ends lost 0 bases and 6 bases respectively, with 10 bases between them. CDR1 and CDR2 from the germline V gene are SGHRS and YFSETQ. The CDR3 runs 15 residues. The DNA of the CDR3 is TGCGCCAGCAGCTTGGACTCCCCTGGTAATTCACCCCTCCACTTT. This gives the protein CASSLDSPGNSPLHF.

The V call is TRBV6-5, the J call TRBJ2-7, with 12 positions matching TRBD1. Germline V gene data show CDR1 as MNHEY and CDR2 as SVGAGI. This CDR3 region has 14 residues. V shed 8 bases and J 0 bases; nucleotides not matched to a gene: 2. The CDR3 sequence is CASGDRGLSYEQYF. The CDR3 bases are TGTGCCAGCGGGGACAGGGGGCTCTCCTACGAGCAGTACTTC.

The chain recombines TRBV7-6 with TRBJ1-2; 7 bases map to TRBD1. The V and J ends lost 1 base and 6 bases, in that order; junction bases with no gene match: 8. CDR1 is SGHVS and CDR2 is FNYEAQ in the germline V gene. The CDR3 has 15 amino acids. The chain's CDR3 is CASSLENRGVNGYTF. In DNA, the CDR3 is TGTGCCAGCAGCTTAGAGAACAGGGGAGTTAATGGCTACACCTTC.

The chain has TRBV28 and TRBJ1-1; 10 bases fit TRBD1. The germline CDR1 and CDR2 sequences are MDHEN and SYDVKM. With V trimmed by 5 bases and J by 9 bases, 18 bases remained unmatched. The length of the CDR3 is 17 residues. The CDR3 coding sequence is TGTGCCAGCAGTGTACTCCCGGGACAGGGGACAGGTAGTAAAGCTTTCTTT. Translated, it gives CASSVLPGQGTGSKAFF.

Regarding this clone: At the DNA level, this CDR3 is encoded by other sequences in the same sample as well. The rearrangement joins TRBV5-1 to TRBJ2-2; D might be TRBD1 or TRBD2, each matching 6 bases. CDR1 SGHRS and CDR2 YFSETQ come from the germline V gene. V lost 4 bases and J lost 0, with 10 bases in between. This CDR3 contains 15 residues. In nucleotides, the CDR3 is TGCGCCAGCAGCCCCGGGGGCTCGAACACCGGGGAGCTGTTTTTT. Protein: CASSPGGSNTGELFF.

Here the CDR3 reads CASSRHQGGNQPQHF. The CDR3 DNA is TGTGCCAGCAGCCGCCATCAGGGAGGCAATCAGCCCCAGCATTTT. The J gene is TRBJ1-5, the V gene TRBV6-5; the D gene is possibly TRBD1 (5 bases). This CDR3 is 15 amino acids long. Germline V gene lookup returns CDR1 MNHEY and CDR2 SVGAGI. With 6 bases removed from V and 2 bases from J, the gap between germline ends came to 14 bases.

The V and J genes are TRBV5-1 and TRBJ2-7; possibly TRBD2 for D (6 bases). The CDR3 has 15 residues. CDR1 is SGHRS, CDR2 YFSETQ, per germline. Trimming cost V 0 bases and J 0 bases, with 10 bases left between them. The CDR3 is CASSLAAGSSYEQYF. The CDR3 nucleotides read TGCGCCAGCAGCTTGGCCGCCGGGAGCTCCTACGAGCAGTACTTC.

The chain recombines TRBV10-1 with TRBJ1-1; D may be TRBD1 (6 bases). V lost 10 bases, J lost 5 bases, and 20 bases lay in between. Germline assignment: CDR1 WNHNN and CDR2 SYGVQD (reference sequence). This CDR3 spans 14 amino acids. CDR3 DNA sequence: TGCGCCACGAGTAGGTCTCCAGGGGAAACTGAAGCTTTCTTT. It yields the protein CATSRSPGETEAFF.

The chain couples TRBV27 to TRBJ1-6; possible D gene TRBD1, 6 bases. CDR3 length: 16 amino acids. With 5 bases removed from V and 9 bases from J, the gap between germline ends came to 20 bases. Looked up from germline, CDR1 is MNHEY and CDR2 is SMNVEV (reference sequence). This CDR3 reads CASSPISRGGRSPLHF. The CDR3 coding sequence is TGTGCCAGCAGTCCGATCTCCAGGGGTGGGCGTTCACCCCTCCACTTT.

The CDR3 nucleotides are TGTGCCAGCAGTAGCACCGGGACAGGATACAATGAGCAGTTCTTC. This encodes CASSSTGTGYNEQFF. The chain recombines TRBV6-5 with TRBJ2-1; 8 nucleotides align to TRBD1. The germline V gene encodes CDR1 MNHEY and CDR2 SVGAGI. CDR3 length equals 15 residues. The junction had 7 bases not matched to a gene; V was cut back by 5 bases and J by 4 bases.

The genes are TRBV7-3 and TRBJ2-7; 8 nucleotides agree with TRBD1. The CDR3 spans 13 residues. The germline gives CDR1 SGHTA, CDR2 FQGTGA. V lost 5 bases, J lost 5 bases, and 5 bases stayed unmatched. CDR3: CASSPDRGHEQYF. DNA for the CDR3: TGTGCCAGCAGCCCCGACAGGGGCCACGAGCAGTACTTC.

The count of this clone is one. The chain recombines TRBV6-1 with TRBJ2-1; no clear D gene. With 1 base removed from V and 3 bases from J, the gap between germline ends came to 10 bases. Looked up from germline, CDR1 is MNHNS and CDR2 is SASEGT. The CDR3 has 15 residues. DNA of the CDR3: TGTGCCAGCAGTGAAGGGCCAGGCAACTACAATGAGCAGTTCTTC. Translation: CASSEGPGNYNEQFF.

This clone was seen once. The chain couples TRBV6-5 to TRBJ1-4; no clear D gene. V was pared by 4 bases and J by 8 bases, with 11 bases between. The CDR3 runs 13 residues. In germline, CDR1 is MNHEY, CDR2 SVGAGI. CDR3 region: CASSLAGGEKLFF. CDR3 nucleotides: TGTGCCAGCAGTTTGGCAGGAGGGGAAAAACTGTTTTTT.

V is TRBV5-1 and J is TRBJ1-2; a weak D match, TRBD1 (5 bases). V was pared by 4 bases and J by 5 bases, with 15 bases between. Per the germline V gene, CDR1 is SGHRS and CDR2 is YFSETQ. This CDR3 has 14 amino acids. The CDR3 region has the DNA TGCGCCAGCAGCCACGGGACCAGCGAGTATGGCTACACCTTC. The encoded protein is CASSHGTSEYGYTF. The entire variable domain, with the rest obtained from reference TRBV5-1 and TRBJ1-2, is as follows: KAGVTQTPRYLIKTRGQQVTLSCSPISGHRSVSWYQQTPGQGLQFLFEYFSETQRNKGNFPGRFSGRQFSNSRSEMNVSTLELGDSALYLCASSHGTSEYGYTFGSGTRLTVV.

Here the CDR3 DNA reads TGTGCCAGCAGCCTTGACCTTGGGACAGGGGGTGGCTACACCTTC. Translating gives CASSLDLGTGGGYTF. The chain uses TRBV5-6 and TRBJ1-2; 11 bases align to TRBD1. V lost 4 bases, J lost 7 bases, and 9 bases stayed unmatched. The CDR3 covers 15 residues. The germline gives CDR1 SGHDT, CDR2 YYEEEE. Full variable domain (outside the CDR3, taken from reference TRBV5-6 and TRBJ1-2): DAGVTQSPTHLIKTRGQQVTLRCSPKSGHDTVSWYQQALGQGPQFIFQYYEEEERQRGNFPDRFSGHQFPNYSSELNVNALLLGDSALYLCASSLDLGTGGGYTFGSGTRLTVV.

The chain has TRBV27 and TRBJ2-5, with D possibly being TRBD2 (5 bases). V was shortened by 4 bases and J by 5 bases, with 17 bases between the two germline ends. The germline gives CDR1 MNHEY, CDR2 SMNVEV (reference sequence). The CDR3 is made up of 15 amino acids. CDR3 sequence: CASSSPLNGVETQYF. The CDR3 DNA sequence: TGTGCCAGCAGTTCCCCCCTCAACGGGGTGGAGACCCAGTACTTC.

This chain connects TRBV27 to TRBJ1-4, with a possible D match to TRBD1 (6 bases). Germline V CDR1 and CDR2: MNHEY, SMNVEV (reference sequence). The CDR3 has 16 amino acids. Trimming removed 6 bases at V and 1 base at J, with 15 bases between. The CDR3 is CASSPWQGITNEKLFF. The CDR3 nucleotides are TGTGCCAGCAGCCCATGGCAGGGGATAACTAATGAAAAACTGTTTTTT.

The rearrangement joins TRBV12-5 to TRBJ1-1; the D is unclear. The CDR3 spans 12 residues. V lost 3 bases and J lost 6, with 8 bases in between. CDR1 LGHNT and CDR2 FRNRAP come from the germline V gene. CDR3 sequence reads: CASGFYGSEAFF. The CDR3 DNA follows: TGTGCTAGTGGTTTTTACGGCTCTGAAGCTTTCTTT.

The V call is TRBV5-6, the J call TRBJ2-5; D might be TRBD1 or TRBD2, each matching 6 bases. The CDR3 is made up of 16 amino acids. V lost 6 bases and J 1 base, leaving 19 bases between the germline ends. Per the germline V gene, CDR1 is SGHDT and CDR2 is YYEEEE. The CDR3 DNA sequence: TGTGCCAGCACCAAAGAGGGGGGCTCATTCCAAGAGACCCAGTACTTC. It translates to CASTKEGGSFQETQYF.

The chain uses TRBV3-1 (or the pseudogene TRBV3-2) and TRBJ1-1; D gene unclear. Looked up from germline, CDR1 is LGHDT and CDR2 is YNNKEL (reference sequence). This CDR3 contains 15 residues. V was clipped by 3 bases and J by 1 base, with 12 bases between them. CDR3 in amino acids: CASSHSDRGNTEAFF. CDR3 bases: TGTGCCAGCAGCCATTCGGACCGAGGGAACACTGAAGCTTTCTTT.

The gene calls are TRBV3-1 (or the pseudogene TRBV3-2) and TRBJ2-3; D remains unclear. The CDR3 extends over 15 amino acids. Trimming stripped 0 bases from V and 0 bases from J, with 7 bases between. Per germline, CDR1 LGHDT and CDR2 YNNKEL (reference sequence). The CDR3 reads CASSQDIWSTDTQYF. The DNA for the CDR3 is TGTGCCAGCAGCCAAGATATCTGGAGCACAGATACGCAGTATTTT.

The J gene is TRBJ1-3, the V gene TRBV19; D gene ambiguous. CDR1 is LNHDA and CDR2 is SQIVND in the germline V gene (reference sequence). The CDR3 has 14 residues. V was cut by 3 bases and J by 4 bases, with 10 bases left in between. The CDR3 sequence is CASSMLRRGNTIYF. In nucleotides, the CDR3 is TGTGCCAGTAGTATGCTGCGTCGAGGAAACACCATATATTTT.

The CDR3 sequence is CAWTGTMDEQYF. The CDR3 bases are TGTGCCTGGACCGGGACTATGGACGAGCAGTACTTC. The chain has TRBV30 and TRBJ2-7, with 7 bases that match TRBD2. This CDR3 region has 12 residues. Germline V CDR1 and CDR2: GTSNPN, SVGIG (reference sequence). J gave up 5 bases and V 4 bases, and 5 bases lay outside the gene matches.

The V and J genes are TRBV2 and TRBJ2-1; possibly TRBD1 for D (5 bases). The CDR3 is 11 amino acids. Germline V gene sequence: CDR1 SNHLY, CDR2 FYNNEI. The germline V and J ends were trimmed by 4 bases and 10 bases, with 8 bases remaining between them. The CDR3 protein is CASSGGGEQFF. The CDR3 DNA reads TGTGCCAGCAGTGGGGGCGGAGAGCAGTTCTTC.